The 19 T cell receptor beta chains below come from one sample, sequenced in a study of blood T cell repertoires in COVID-19. Profiled with immunoSEQ multiplex PCR; TCRdb holds only in-frame clones, not every one. The sample lists roughly 500,000 clones, over 75% occurring once. Material for sequencing was PBMCs or T cells enriched from blood (not recorded which). Source of these receptors: a woman in her 40s who had recovered from COVID-19.

The V gene is TRBV4-1, the J gene TRBJ2-7, with a tentative D call TRBD2 (7 bases). V lost 1 base and J lost 2, with 12 bases in between. The CDR3 is made up of 15 amino acids. Germline values: CDR1 MGHRA, CDR2 YSYEKL. This CDR3 is CASSQGGRDTYEQYF. As DNA, the CDR3 is TGCGCCAGCAGCCAAGGGGGGAGGGACACCTACGAGCAGTACTTC.

The chain links TRBV9 to TRBJ2-7; D perhaps matches TRBD1 (5 bases). Germline-derived CDR1 and CDR2 are SGDLS and YYNGEE. This CDR3 comprises 16 residues. V was trimmed by 1 base and J by 0 bases, leaving 14 bases between them. In DNA, the CDR3 is TGTGCCAGCAGCGTAAAACCGACAGATAGCTCCTACGAGCAGTACTTC. This gives the protein CASSVKPTDSSYEQYF. Looking up the rest from reference TRBV9 and TRBJ2-7 gives the full variable domain: DSGVTQTPKHLITATGQRVTLRCSPRSGDLSVYWYQQSLDQGLQFLIQYYNGEERAKGNILERFSAQQFPDLHSELNLSSLELGDSALYFCASSVKPTDSSYEQYFGPGTRLTVT.

This chain links TRBV15 with TRBJ2-3, with 7 bases that match TRBD2. Unmatched junction bases numbered 7, after V lost 0 bases and J lost 7 bases. Germline V gene lookup returns CDR1 LNHNV and CDR2 YYDKDF (reference sequence). This CDR3 is built from 15 residues. In DNA form, the CDR3 reads TGTGCCACCAGCAGAGATAGGGGCGGGGGAAATACGCAGTATTTT. Translated: CATSRDRGGGNTQYF. Filled out from reference TRBV15 and TRBJ2-3, the complete variable domain reads DAMVIQNPRYQVTQFGKPVTLSCSQTLNHNVMYWYQQKSSQAPKLLFHYYDKDFNNEADTPDNFQSRRPNTSFCFLDIRSPGLGDTAMYLCATSRDRGGGNTQYFGPGTRLTVL.

The V and J genes are TRBV6-1 and TRBJ2-3, with D possibly matching TRBD1 (6 bases). CDR3 length: 16 amino acids. CDR1 is MNHNS, CDR2 SASEGT, per germline. V lost 4 bases to trimming and J lost 1 base, with 15 bases between them. The CDR3 protein is CASSGGPGAGTDTQYF. In DNA, the CDR3 is TGTGCCAGCAGTGGGGGGCCAGGGGCAGGCACAGATACGCAGTATTTT.

The chain joins TRBV19 to TRBJ2-7; 9 bases match TRBD1. Looked up from germline, CDR1 is LNHDA and CDR2 is SQIVND (reference sequence). J lost 5 bases, V lost 10 bases, and 9 bases had no gene match. The CDR3 runs to 13 residues. The chain's CDR3 is CATLGTGNHEQYF. CDR3 coding DNA: TGTGCCACCCTCGGGACAGGGAACCACGAGCAGTACTTC. The full variable domain, its missing parts supplied by reference TRBV19 and TRBJ2-7, is DGGITQSPKYLFRKEGQNVTLSCEQNLNHDAMYWYRQDPGQGLRLIYYSQIVNDFQKGDIAEGYSVSREKKESFPLTVTSAQKNPTAFYLCATLGTGNHEQYFGPGTRLTVT.

The chain couples TRBV12-3 or TRBV12-4 to TRBJ2-3; perhaps TRBD1 as D (5 bases). The CDR3 length is 11 residues. Trimming shortened V by 5 bases and J by 8 bases, and 8 bases separated the two germline ends. CDR3 DNA: TGTGCCAGCAGTCCCCAGGGTACGCAGTATTTT. Protein sequence: CASSPQGTQYF.

The genes are TRBV6-4 and TRBJ1-2; 7 bases line up with TRBD1. Germline values: CDR1 MRHNA, CDR2 SNTAGT. V dropped 3 bases and J dropped 6; count of bases not matched to a gene: 4. This CDR3 spans 13 amino acids. CDR3 in amino acids: CASSEGQSHGYTF. The CDR3, as DNA: TGTGCCAGCAGTGAGGGACAGTCTCATGGCTACACCTTC.

This chain links TRBV25-1 with TRBJ2-1; unclear D gene. CDR3 length: 12 residues. Germline CDR1 MGHDK, CDR2 SYGVNS. V was clipped by 3 bases and J by 6 bases, with 6 bases between them. The DNA for the CDR3 is TGTGCCAGCAGTGATTGGGCCAATGAGCAGTTCTTC. This translates into CASSDWANEQFF. Using reference TRBV25-1 and TRBJ2-1 for the parts outside the CDR3, the full variable domain is EADIYQTPRYLVIGTGKKITLECSQTMGHDKMYWYQQDPGMELHLIHYSYGVNSTEKGDLSSESTVSRIRTEHFPLTLESARPSHTSQYLCASSDWANEQFFGPGTRLTVL.

The chain employs TRBV6-2 or TRBV6-3 and TRBJ1-5, with a weak D call TRBD1 (5 bases). V was clipped by 0 bases and J by 0 bases, with 12 bases between them. Germline lookup yields CDR1 MNHEY and CDR2 SVGEGT. The CDR3 is made up of 17 amino acids. The chain's CDR3 is CASSYSSDRRSNQPQHF. In DNA, the CDR3 is TGTGCCAGCAGTTACTCGAGTGACAGACGTAGCAATCAGCCCCAGCATTTT.

The rearrangement joins TRBV5-4 to TRBJ1-2; 9 nucleotides agree with TRBD1. V shed 4 bases and J 2 bases; nucleotides not matched to a gene: 6. The CDR3 has 15 amino acids. The germline V gene encodes CDR1 SGHNT and CDR2 YYREEE (reference sequence). CDR3: CASSLLDRGNYGYTF. The CDR3 nucleotides are TGTGCCAGCAGCCTCCTGGACAGGGGAAACTATGGCTACACCTTC.

A note on this clone: A much larger clonotype is one base distant, so this may be a read error. Here the CDR3 DNA reads TGTGCCAGCAGCTTCACCTACGAGCAGTACTTC. Translated: CASSFTYEQYF. The chain is built from TRBV7-2 and TRBJ2-7; D is ambiguous. The V gene lost 3 bases and the J gene lost 2 bases, with 2 bases spanning the gap. Germline CDR1 reads SGHTA; CDR2 reads FQGNSA. The CDR3 consists of 11 residues.

The CDR3 DNA reads TGTGCCAGCAGCTCAGGTCCCGGGACTAGCGGAGGACGTTCCTACAATGAGCAGTTCTTC. Amino acids: CASSSGPGTSGGRSYNEQFF. This chain connects TRBV11-3 to TRBJ2-1; 11 positions agree with TRBD2. Germline CDR1 reads SGHNT; CDR2 reads YENEEA. After removal of 4 bases from V and 1 base from J, the junction contained 15 bases not matched to a gene. The CDR3 has 20 amino acids. The whole variable domain, remainder taken from reference TRBV11-3 and TRBJ2-1, is EAGVVQSPRYKIIEKKQPVAFWCNPISGHNTLYWYLQNLGQGPELLIRYENEEAVDDSQLPKDRFSAERLKGVDSTLKIQPAELGDSAVYLCASSSGPGTSGGRSYNEQFFGPGTRLTVL.

V usage is TRBV4-1 and J usage is TRBJ1-5; no clear D. CDR1 is MGHRA, CDR2 YSYEKL, per germline. V gave up 2 bases and J gave up 4 bases, with 6 bases separating them. The CDR3 sequence is 13 residues long. Written as DNA, the CDR3 is TGCGCCAGCAGCCAAACAGAAAATCAGCCCCAGCATTTT. Translated, it gives CASSQTENQPQHF.

V gene TRBV29-1 combines with J gene TRBJ1-4, with unresolved D. Trimming shortened V by 7 bases and J by 4 bases, and 13 bases separated the two germline ends. There are 13 residues in the CDR3. CDR1 is SQVTM and CDR2 is ANQGSEA in the germline V gene. The CDR3 reads CSALGGLNEKLFF. The CDR3 DNA sequence: TGCAGCGCCCTGGGAGGCCTTAATGAAAAACTGTTTTTT.

CDR3 residues: CASSPDGRTQLYGYTF. DNA for the CDR3: TGTGCCAGCAGCCCCGACGGTAGGACACAGCTCTATGGCTACACCTTC. The V gene is TRBV7-9, the J gene TRBJ1-2; a weak D match, TRBD1 (5 bases). The V gene's germline CDR1 is SEHNR and CDR2 FQNEAQ (reference sequence). This CDR3 region has 16 residues. V was shortened by 5 bases and J by 4 bases, with 20 bases between the two germline ends.

The CDR3 spells CASSKKVAGQLSYEQYF. The CDR3 nucleotides read TGCGCCAGCAGCAAAAAAGTCGCGGGACAGCTTTCCTACGAGCAGTACTTC. The chain recombines TRBV4-3 with TRBJ2-7; TRBD1 might be the D (7 bases). V gave up 5 bases and J gave up 1 base, with 21 bases separating them. The CDR3 spans 17 residues. Germline CDR1 LGHNA, CDR2 YSLEER.

The chain has TRBV7-6 and TRBJ2-7; 7 positions match TRBD2. The germline V gene has CDR1 SGHVS and CDR2 FNYEAQ. Unmatched junction bases numbered 10, after V lost 2 bases and J lost 0 bases. This CDR3 comprises 17 residues. This CDR3 reads CASSLWDLRTSSYEQYF. In DNA form, the CDR3 reads TGTGCCAGCAGCTTATGGGACCTGCGGACTAGCTCCTACGAGCAGTACTTC.

J is TRBJ1-6 and V is TRBV6-2 or TRBV6-3, with TRBD1 matching 7 bases. This CDR3 is built from 18 residues. J gave up 10 bases and V 2 bases, and 17 bases lay outside the gene matches. The germline V gene encodes CDR1 MNHEY and CDR2 SVGEGT. The CDR3 DNA is TGTGCCAGCAGTTACGGGACCTGGGGGACAGTGTCGGGGTCACCCCTCCACTTT. Residues: CASSYGTWGTVSGSPLHF.

This clone was seen only once. The V gene is TRBV29-1, the J gene TRBJ2-3; 10 nucleotides line up with TRBD2. This CDR3 has 15 residues. The ends lost 3 bases at V and 2 bases at J; junction bases unmatched: 5. In germline, CDR1 is SQVTM, CDR2 ANQGSEA. The CDR3 spells CSVDIAGGPTDTQYF. As DNA, the CDR3 is TGCAGCGTTGACATAGCGGGAGGTCCCACAGATACGCAGTATTTT.